This TCR beta chain was recovered during a study of persistence of HIV-infected CD4 T cells. As concerns this clone: Its target is not known.

An overlapping HIV-1 Gag peptide pool stimulated these cells at roughly 1 ug/peptide/mL. CD40L-negative CD69-negative CD45RO-high memory CD4+ T cells were sorted as populations depleted of antigen-responding cells. The V gene's germline CDR1 is SEHNR and CDR2 FQNEAQ (reference sequence). The CDR3 runs 15 residues. Trimming cost V 1 base and J 5 bases; bases outside gene matches: 1. The libraries were made with immunoSEQ version 4 in survey mode. Only in-frame clones appear in the TCRdb table, and some are missing; sequencing was by immunoSEQ multiplex PCR. The table has about 64,000 clones, about 69% seen once; the top ten hold over 1.5%.

The input for sequencing was CD4+ T cells sorted from PBMCs after roughly 18-hour stimulation, taken from a patient who received antiretroviral therapy. The sequence was obtained from an adult man with HIV who was CMV-seropositive. The rearrangement links TRBV7-9 to TRBJ1-6, with 8 nucleotides matching TRBD1. In DNA form, the CDR3 reads TGTGCCAGCAGCTTAGGACAGGGGAATAATTCACCCCTCCACTTT. Translating it yields CASSLGQGNNSPLHF.